This T cell receptor (beta chain) was profiled in a study of T-cell reconstitution after alpha-beta-depleted transplantation in children. This clonotype was recorded at least ten times. As it was prepared, the TCRbeta library received unique molecular identifiers. TCRdb reprocessed the PCR reads with MiXCR, giving one entry per CDR3 protein. The profile shows 190,000 or so distinct CDR3 sequences, roughly 14% of them singletons. Sample: PBMCs from the stem cell graft donor, taken from the stem cell graft. The receptor was isolated from a human donor who donated a stem cell graft to a child with acute lymphoblastic leukemia.

The chain's CDR3 is CASSYIGTSGYEQYF. The CDR3 nucleotides read TGCGCCAGCAGCTACATAGGGACATCTGGCTACGAGCAGTACTTC. The V gene is TRBV5-1, the J gene TRBJ2-7; tentatively, D is TRBD1 (6 bases). The CDR3 sequence is 15 residues long. Germline CDR1 is SGHRS and CDR2 is YFSETQ. V lost 3 bases to trimming and J lost 3 bases, with 16 bases between them.